Listed below are T cell receptor beta chains from one sample, sequenced in a study of T cell responses to AZD1222 COVID-19 vaccine. Profiling relied on immunoSEQ multiplex PCR, and the TCRdb table lists in-frame clones only, not all of them. The sample comprises 180,000 or so clones, more than 85% of which are singletons, and 1.5% to 2% rests with the top ten. Sequenced here: peripheral blood, sampled 28 days after the second AZD1222 dose. These receptors came from an adult who received the AZD1222 COVID-19 vaccine. Both conserved end residues are part of each CDR3. The order of the fields is V gene, D gene, J gene, clone size, CDR3 DNA, CDR3 protein. D genes are given only for firm matches. Size is omitted from some rows. Given values are once, few, many or a class for expanded clones.

TRBV6-5	-	TRBJ1-3	-	TGTGCCAGCAGTTCCGGACACTCTGGAAACACCATATATTTT	CASSSGHSGNTIYF
TRBV2	TRBD1	TRBJ1-6	-	TGTGCCAGCAGTTTTACAGGGGGCAATTCACCCCTCCACTTT	CASSFTGGNSPLHF
TRBV7-9	TRBD1	TRBJ2-1	-	TGTGCCAGCAGCTTAGGGGACAGGAGGCACACTGAGCAGTTCTTC	CASSLGDRRHTEQFF
TRBV5-8	-	TRBJ2-2	-	TGTGCCAGCAGCTTGGACAAGCTCTCCAGAGTCGGGGAGCTGTTTTTT	CASSLDKLSRVGELFF
TRBV3-1/TRBV3-2	TRBD1	TRBJ1-6	-	TGTGCCAGCAGCCTAACTCCAGGGGGAAGCTCCTATAATTCACCCCTCCACTTT	CASSLTPGGSSYNSPLHF
TRBV5-8	-	TRBJ1-4	-	TGTGCCAGCAGGACCACAGGGTTTAAAAAACTGTTTTTT	CASRTTGFKKLFF
TRBV18	TRBD1	TRBJ1-5	-	TGTGCCAGCTCAGCCGGGACAGCGCTAAATCAGCCCCAGCATTTT	CASSAGTALNQPQHF
TRBV5-1	TRBD1	TRBJ2-7	-	TGCGCCAGCAGCTTACAGGGGGCTGTTTACGAGCAGTACTTC	CASSLQGAVYEQYF
TRBV5-1	TRBD1	TRBJ1-2	once	TGCGCCAGCAGCTTACTAGCCGGGACAGAGTATGGCTACACCTTC	CASSLLAGTEYGYTF
TRBV19	-	TRBJ1-5	-	TGTGCCAGTAGTAGCCAGGGAGGGCTACATCAGCCCCAGCATTTT	CASSSQGGLHQPQHF
TRBV4-2	-	TRBJ1-2	-	TGTGCCAGCAGCCAAGTACTAGGGCGGGAGGACTATGGCTACACCTTC	CASSQVLGREDYGYTF
TRBV6-5	TRBD1	TRBJ1-5	once	TGTGCCAGCAGGCGGAGGACAGGGGGCTATCAGCCCCAGCATTTT	CASRRRTGGYQPQHF
TRBV6-5	-	TRBJ2-1	-	TGTGCCAGCAGTTCCCTCAACAGGGCCGGGGATGAGCAGTTCTTC	CASSSLNRAGDEQFF
TRBV7-3	-	TRBJ2-7	-	TGTGCCAGCAGCCCCCCGCAGTCTGACGAGCAGTACTTC	CASSPPQSDEQYF
TRBV5-1	TRBD1	TRBJ1-2	-	TGCGCCAGCAGCTCGGGACAGACAGATGGCTACACCTTC	CASSSGQTDGYTF
TRBV19	-	TRBJ2-3	-	TGTGCCAGTAGTACAGGGGATGACACAGATACGCAGTATTTT	CASSTGDDTDTQYF
TRBV5-6	-	TRBJ1-1	once	TGTGCCAGCAGCTTTTTCCGGGACACTGAAGCTTTCTTT	CASSFFRDTEAFF
TRBV7-8	-	TRBJ2-5	-	TGTGCCAGCAGCTTAGGAGGAAATCAAGAGACCCAGTACTTC	CASSLGGNQETQYF
TRBV5-1	TRBD2	TRBJ2-7	-	TGCGCCAGCAGCCTAGTGGAAGCGGGAGTCTACGAGCAGTACTTC	CASSLVEAGVYEQYF
TRBV27	TRBD1	TRBJ1-5	-	TGTGCCAGCAGTTCCAACCGGGACAGGGGGCGAATCCGCAATCAGCCCCAGCATTTT	CASSSNRDRGRIRNQPQHF
TRBV15	-	TRBJ1-4	-	TGTGCCACCAGGCTCGGGACCGCCAATAATGAAAAACTGTTTTTT	CATRLGTANNEKLFF
TRBV2	TRBD1	TRBJ1-1	-	TGTGCCAGCAGCCCACAGGGGATCACTGAAGCTTTCTTT	CASSPQGITEAFF
TRBV5-1	-	TRBJ1-1	-	TGCGCCAGCAGTCCCTCACCCAGGGAGGTCACTGAAGCTTTCTTT	CASSPSPREVTEAFF
TRBV2	-	TRBJ1-2	-	TGTGCCAGCAGTGTTTCTAGGAGACAGGAGTTTTATGGCTACACCTTC	CASSVSRRQEFYGYTF
TRBV2	TRBD1	TRBJ1-2	-	TGTGCCAGCAGTGACCCCGGGACAGGGAGCCGCTTCTATGGCTACACCTTC	CASSDPGTGSRFYGYTF
TRBV18	TRBD1	TRBJ1-1	-	TGTGCCAGCTCACGGGACAGGGTAGTTGCGAACACTGAAGCTTTCTTT	CASSRDRVVANTEAFF